The clone carrying this T cell receptor (beta chain) was picked up many times. What it binds is not known. This entry belongs to a study of breast tumors, draining lymph nodes, adjacent tissues. The lymph nodes were axillary draining lymph nodes from breast cancer patients. Each CDR3 protein is one row after TCRdb ran MiXCR on the multiplex PCR reads. The sample carries around 100,000 distinct CDR3 sequences, 21% recorded once. With V trimmed by 5 bases and J by 1 base, 10 bases remained unmatched. Germline assignment: CDR1 SGHNT and CDR2 YYREEE (reference sequence). CDR3 length equals 18 residues. The study's findings and limits: Tumor repertoires ranked between lymph nodes and nontumor tissue in diversity, with V and J gene preferences. That most tumor T cells come from lymph nodes remained unproven. Most tumor T cells seemingly derive from lymph node, then expand in tumor. Luminal-like breast cancer showed significantly greater tumor-nontumor repertoire similarity than basal-like breast cancer did.

V usage is TRBV5-4 and J usage is TRBJ2-6, with TRBD1 identical over 9 bases. The TCR was taken from a female donor with breast cancer. Some clones in this sample may be carry-over from other donors' samples. Specimen: axillary lymph node tissue. The CDR3 region has the DNA TGTGCCAGCAGTCATACCGGGACAGGGACGTCTGGGGCCAACGTCCTGACTTTC. Its translation is CASSHTGTGTSGANVLTF.